What follows are 6 T cell receptor beta chains derived from one specimen sequenced in a study of molecular identifiers for immune sequencing clone quantification. From the PCR reads, TCRdb called clonotypes with MiXCR, one entry per CDR3 protein. The sample yields about 640,000 distinct CDR3 sequences, just under 20% seen once. The sample was naive CD8+ T cells from blood, with Jurkat cell RNA spiked in. Noted subset: FACS-sorted CD8+CD4-CCR7+CD45RA+ naive T cells. The receptors here all came from a human donor in good health. Some libraries in this study had Jurkat cell RNA spiked in.

This clonotype was observed many times. The chain recombines TRBV5-6 with TRBJ2-1, with 9 bases fitting TRBD1. The junction had 9 bases not matched to a gene; V was cut back by 7 bases and J by 7 bases. The germline V gene has CDR1 SGHDT and CDR2 YYEEEE. The CDR3 totals 14 residues. The CDR3 region has the DNA TGTGCCAGCTATACAGGGGGCGCGGTTAATGAGCAGTTCTTC. It yields the protein CASYTGGAVNEQFF.

To note about this clonotype: A much larger clone lies one base from this, so it may be a read error. The V gene is TRBV2, the J gene TRBJ1-1; D remains ambiguous. The CDR3 length is 14 residues. V lost 6 bases, J lost 7 bases, and 18 bases lay in between. Germline CDR1 SNHLY, CDR2 FYNNEI. The CDR3 nucleotides read TGTGCCAGCAGCGACCGGGAAAGGAAGGGTGAAGCTTTCTTT. Amino acid sequence: CASSDRERKGEAFF.

This clonotype was counted ten times or more. The rearrangement uses TRBV2 and TRBJ2-3; no clear D. Trimming took off 8 bases at V and 3 bases at J, with 12 bases between the two ends. The CDR3 totals 13 residues. CDR1 and CDR2 from the germline V gene are SNHLY and FYNNEI. Here the CDR3 reads CASLGGPTDTQYF. The DNA for the CDR3 is TGTGCCAGCCTAGGTGGGCCGACAGATACGCAGTATTTT.

There are a few counts of this clonotype. The V call is TRBV19, the J call TRBJ2-1; 7 bases are a match to TRBD1. The J segment lost 5 bases and the V segment lost 4 bases, leaving 11 bases of the junction unmatched. Germline CDR1 is LNHDA and CDR2 is SQIVND (reference sequence). The CDR3 contains 16 residues. The CDR3 region has the DNA TGTGCCAGTAGTAAAGACCGACAGGGTAATAACAATGAGCAGTTCTTC. This gives the protein CASSKDRQGNNNEQFF. The variable domain in full, with the rest retrieved from reference TRBV19 and TRBJ2-1, is DGGITQSPKYLFRKEGQNVTLSCEQNLNHDAMYWYRQDPGQGLRLIYYSQIVNDFQKGDIAEGYSVSREKKESFPLTVTSAQKNPTAFYLCASSKDRQGNNNEQFFGPGTRLTVL.

The chain recombines TRBV7-9 with TRBJ2-1; 11 bases align to TRBD2. From germline, CDR1 is SEHNR and CDR2 FQNEAQ (reference sequence). The J segment lost 9 bases and the V segment lost 6 bases, leaving 7 bases of the junction unmatched. The CDR3 totals 14 residues. The chain's CDR3 is CASSQLAGVLEQFF. CDR3 DNA: TGTGCCAGCAGTCAACTAGCGGGAGTTCTTGAGCAGTTCTTC.

This clonotype was seen many times. This rearrangement joins TRBV4-3 to TRBJ2-7, with D possibly matching TRBD1 (7 bases). The germline V and J ends were trimmed by 0 bases and 2 bases, with 14 bases remaining between them. The CDR3 runs 16 residues. Germline V lookup: CDR1 LGHNA, CDR2 YSLEER. In DNA form, the CDR3 reads TGCGCCAGCAGCCAAGATTGGCAGGGGGGAGCCTACGAGCAGTACTTC. Translated: CASSQDWQGGAYEQYF.